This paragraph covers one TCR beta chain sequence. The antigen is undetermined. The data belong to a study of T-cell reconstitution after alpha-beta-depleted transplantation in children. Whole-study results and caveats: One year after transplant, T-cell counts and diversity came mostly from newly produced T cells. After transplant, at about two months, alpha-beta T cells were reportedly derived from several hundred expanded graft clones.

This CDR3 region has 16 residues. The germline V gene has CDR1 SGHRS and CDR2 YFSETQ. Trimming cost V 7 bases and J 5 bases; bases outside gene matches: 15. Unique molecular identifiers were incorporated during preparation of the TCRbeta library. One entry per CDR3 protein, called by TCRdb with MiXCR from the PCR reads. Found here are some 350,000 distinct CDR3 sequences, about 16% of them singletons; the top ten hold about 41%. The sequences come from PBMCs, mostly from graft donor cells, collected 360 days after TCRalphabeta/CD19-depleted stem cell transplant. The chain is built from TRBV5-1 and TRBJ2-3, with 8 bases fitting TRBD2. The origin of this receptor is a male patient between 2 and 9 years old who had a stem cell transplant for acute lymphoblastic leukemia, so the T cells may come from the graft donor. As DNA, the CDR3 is TGCGCCAGCTGTATACGTCTAGCGGGCGGGATAGATACGCAGTATTTT. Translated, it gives CASCIRLAGGIDTQYF.